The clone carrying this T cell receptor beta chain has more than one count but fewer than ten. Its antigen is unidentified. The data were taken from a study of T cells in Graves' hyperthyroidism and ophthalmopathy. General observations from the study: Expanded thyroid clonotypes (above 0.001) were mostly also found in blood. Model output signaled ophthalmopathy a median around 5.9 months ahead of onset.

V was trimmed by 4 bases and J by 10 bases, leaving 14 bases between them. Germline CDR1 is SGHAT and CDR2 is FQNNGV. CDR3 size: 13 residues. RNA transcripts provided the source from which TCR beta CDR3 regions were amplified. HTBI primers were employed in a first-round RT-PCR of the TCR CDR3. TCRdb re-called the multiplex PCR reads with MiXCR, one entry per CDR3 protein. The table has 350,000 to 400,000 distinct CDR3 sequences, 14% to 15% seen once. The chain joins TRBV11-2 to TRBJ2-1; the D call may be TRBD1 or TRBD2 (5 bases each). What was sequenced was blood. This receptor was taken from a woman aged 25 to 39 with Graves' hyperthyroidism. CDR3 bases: TGTGCCAGCAGCTCCGGGGCTTATCGGGAGCAGTTCTTC. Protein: CASSSGAYREQFF.